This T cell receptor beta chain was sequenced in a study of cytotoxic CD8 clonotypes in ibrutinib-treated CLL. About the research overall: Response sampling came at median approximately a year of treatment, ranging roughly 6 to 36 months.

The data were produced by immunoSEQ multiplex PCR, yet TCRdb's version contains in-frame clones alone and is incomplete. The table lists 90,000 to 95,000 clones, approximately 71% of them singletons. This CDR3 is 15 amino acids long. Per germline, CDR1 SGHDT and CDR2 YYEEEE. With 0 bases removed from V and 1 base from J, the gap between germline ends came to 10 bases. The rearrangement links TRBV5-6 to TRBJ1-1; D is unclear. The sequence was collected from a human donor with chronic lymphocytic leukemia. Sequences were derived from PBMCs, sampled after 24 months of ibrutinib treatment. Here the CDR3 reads CASSLGGWRNTEAFF. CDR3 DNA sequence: TGTGCCAGCAGCTTGGGGGGATGGAGGAACACTGAAGCTTTCTTT. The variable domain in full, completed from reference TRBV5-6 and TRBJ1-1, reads DAGVTQSPTHLIKTRGQQVTLRCSPKSGHDTVSWYQQALGQGPQFIFQYYEEEERQRGNFPDRFSGHQFPNYSSELNVNALLLGDSALYLCASSLGGWRNTEAFFGQGTRLTVV.